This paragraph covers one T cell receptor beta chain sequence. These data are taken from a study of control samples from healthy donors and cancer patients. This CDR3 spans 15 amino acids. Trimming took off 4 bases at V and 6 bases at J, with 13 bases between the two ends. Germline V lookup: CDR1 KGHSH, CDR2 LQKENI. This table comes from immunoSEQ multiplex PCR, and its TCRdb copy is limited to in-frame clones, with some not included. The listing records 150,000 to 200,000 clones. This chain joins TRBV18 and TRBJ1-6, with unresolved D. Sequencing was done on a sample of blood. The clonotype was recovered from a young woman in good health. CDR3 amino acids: CASSQGSSPNSPLHF. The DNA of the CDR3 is TGTGCCAGCTCACAGGGTAGCAGCCCTAATTCACCCCTCCACTTT.